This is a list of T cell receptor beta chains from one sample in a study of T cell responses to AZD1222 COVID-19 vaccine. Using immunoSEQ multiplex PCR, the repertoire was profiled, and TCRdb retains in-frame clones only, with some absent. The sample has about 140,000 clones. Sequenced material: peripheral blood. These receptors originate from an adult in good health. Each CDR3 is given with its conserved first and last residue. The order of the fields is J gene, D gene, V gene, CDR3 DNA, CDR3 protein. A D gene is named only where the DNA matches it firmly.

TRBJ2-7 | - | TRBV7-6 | TGTGCCAGCAGCAGAGGAGTTACCTACGAGCAGTACTTC | CASSRGVTYEQYF
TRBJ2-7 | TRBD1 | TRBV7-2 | TGTGCCAGCAGCTTGCAGGGGGCGCAAGTCCACGAGCAGTACTTC | CASSLQGAQVHEQYF
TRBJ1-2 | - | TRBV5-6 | TGTGCCAGCAGCCGAGGTGTCAGTGATCCTGGCTACACCTTC | CASSRGVSDPGYTF
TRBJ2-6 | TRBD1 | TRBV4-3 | TGCGCCAGCAGCCAAGTCCGTGCAGGGGGAAATAGTGGGGCCAACGTCCTGACTTTC | CASSQVRAGGNSGANVLTF
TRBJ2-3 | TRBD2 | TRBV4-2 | TGTGCCAGCAGCCAAGAAGGGCGGGGGGATGCAGATACGCAGTATTTT | CASSQEGRGDADTQYF
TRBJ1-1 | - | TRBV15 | TGTGCCACCAGCAGAGTCCCGGGACAAAAGAACACTGAAGCTTTCTTT | CATSRVPGQKNTEAFF
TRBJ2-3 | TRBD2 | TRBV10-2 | TGCGCCAGCAGTGATGGGGGGGGAAGTCCTAGCACAGATACGCAGTATTTT | CASSDGGGSPSTDTQYF
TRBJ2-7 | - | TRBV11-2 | TGTGCCAGCAGCTCTCCTGACAGGTATGCCTCCTACGAGCAGTACTTC | CASSSPDRYASYEQYF
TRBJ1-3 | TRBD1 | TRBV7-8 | TGTGCCAGCGGAGACAGGGGCTCTGGAAACACCATATATTTT | CASGDRGSGNTIYF
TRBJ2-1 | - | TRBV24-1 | TGTGCCACCAGTGACGTCAATGAGCAGTTCTTC | CATSDVNEQFF
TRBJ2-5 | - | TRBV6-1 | TGTGCCAGCAGTGACCCGCAAGGGCTAGCCTCCAAGACCCAGTACTTC | CASSDPQGLASKTQYF
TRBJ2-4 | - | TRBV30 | TGTGCCTGGAGAGATTGGGCAGGGGTAGCCAAAAACATTCAGTACTTC | CAWRDWAGVAKNIQYF
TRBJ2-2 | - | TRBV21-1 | TGTGCCAGCAGCAAGGACAGGGGGAACACCGGGGAGCTGTTTTTT | CASSKDRGNTGELFF
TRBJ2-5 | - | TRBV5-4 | TGTGCCAGCAGCTTGGTTAGCGTTGTGGAGACCCAGTACTTC | CASSLVSVVETQYF
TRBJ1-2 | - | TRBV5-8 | TGTGCCAGCAGCAGCTGGGGCCGGGGCTACACCTTC | CASSSWGRGYTF
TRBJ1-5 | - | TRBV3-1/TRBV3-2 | TGTGCCAGCGGCAGGGTGTATCAGCCCCAGCATTTT | CASGRVYQPQHF
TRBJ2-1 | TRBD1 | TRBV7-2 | TGTGCCAGCAGCCGGACAGGGGGGAATTACAATGAGCAGTTCTTC | CASSRTGGNYNEQFF
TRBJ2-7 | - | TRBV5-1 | TGCGCCAGCAGACCTACAGGGTCATCCTACGAGCAGTACTTC | CASRPTGSSYEQYF
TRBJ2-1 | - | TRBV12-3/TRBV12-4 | TGTGCCAGCACTTACTTCTACAATGAGCAGTTCTTC | CASTYFYNEQFF
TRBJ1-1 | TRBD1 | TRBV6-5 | TGTGCCAGCAGATCCCAGGACAGGGCGAACACTGAAGCTTTCTTT | CASRSQDRANTEAFF
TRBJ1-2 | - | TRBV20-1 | TGCAGTGCGAGCCCTAGGGGTGGCTACACCTTC | CSASPRGGYTF
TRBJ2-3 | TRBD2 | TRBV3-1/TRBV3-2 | TGTGCCAGCAGCCATCGACTGGCGGGGGGGCCTAGCACAGATACGCAGTATTTT | CASSHRLAGGPSTDTQYF
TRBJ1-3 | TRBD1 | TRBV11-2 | TGTGCCAGCAGCTCCGCCGGGACAGGCTTCACTTCTGGAAACACCATATATTTT | CASSSAGTGFTSGNTIYF